This is a list of T cell receptor beta chains from one sample in a study of cytomegalovirus exposure and HLA in healthy donors. The data were produced by immunoSEQ multiplex PCR, yet TCRdb's version contains in-frame clones alone and is incomplete. The table has about 130,000 clones, 70% to 80% seen once; the top ten hold 6.5%. Sequencing was done on a sample of PBMCs. Every receptor here comes from a man aged 40-55 years in good health and CMV-seropositive. CDR3s include the opening cysteine and the closing phenylalanine or tryptophan.

V gene: TRBV4-2
CDR3 protein: CASSQGTASGDGAQYF

V gene: TRBV5-1
CDR3 protein: CASSYVLAENTDTQYF

V gene: TRBV2
CDR3 protein: CASNRDRGPYEQYF

V gene: TRBV4-2
CDR3 protein: CASSQHPGLAGVYEQYF

V gene: TRBV4-1
CDR3 protein: CASSQEIAGQRQLF

V gene: TRBV10-1
CDR3 protein: CASMKGLNTGELFF

V gene: TRBV7-3
CDR3 protein: CASSPTGTTADTQYF

V gene: TRBV7-8
CDR3 protein: CASSSRTGRTF

V gene: TRBV2
CDR3 protein: CASSEALREDVSGNTIYF

V gene: TRBV6-1
CDR3 protein: CASSSWTSGFYEQYF

V gene: TRBV7-8
CDR3 protein: CASSSRQGMLETQYF

V gene: TRBV4-1
CDR3 protein: CASSPREDHSYEQYF

V gene: TRBV18
CDR3 protein: CASSAQFEQFF

V gene: TRBV21-1
CDR3 protein: CASSFPGQGNSGDTQYF

V gene: TRBV7-2
CDR3 protein: CASSWGTGLTGELFF

V gene: TRBV5-1
CDR3 protein: CASSHSGENNEQFF

V gene: TRBV7-3
CDR3 protein: CASSLMAGTYYEQYF

V gene: TRBV27
CDR3 protein: CASSFRGIGEQYF

V gene: TRBV2
CDR3 protein: CASSPDRGDGYTF

V gene: TRBV27
CDR3 protein: CASSLVGTVTNQPQHF

V gene: TRBV6-1
CDR3 protein: CASSATLQGAESNQPQHF

V gene: TRBV29-1
CDR3 protein: CSVPGRGQFGGAFF

V gene: TRBV28
CDR3 protein: CASSSPGQTETQYF

V gene: TRBV2
CDR3 protein: CASSEGSGRDTDTQYF

V gene: TRBV15
CDR3 protein: CATRYSGRGDNEQFF

V gene: TRBV7-9
CDR3 protein: CASSRTGGRLGNTIYF

V gene: TRBV9
CDR3 protein: CASSVSTGPDQPQHF

V gene: TRBV2
CDR3 protein: CASSAQATEAFF

V gene: TRBV5-1
CDR3 protein: CASSSFGSPSTDTQYF

V gene: TRBV10-3
CDR3 protein: CAISESGGAGREQYF

V gene: TRBV6-5
CDR3 protein: CASSYSRGGPQHF

V gene: TRBV2
CDR3 protein: CASRPTGGSPLHF

V gene: TRBV30
CDR3 protein: CAWSVPTGTGPPNYGYTF

V gene: TRBV6-1
CDR3 protein: CASSEGDSSNTIYF

V gene: TRBV18
CDR3 protein: CASSPPTGGPGTGELFF

V gene: TRBV6-6
CDR3 protein: CASKYDPQRNTIYF

V gene: TRBV6-1
CDR3 protein: CASSEASPWTGKNIQYF

V gene: TRBV27
CDR3 protein: CASSSSGQGSHYEQYF

V gene: TRBV28
CDR3 protein: CASNLGTGTYEQYF

V gene: TRBV7-6
CDR3 protein: CASSLYGTGVSLATGELFF

V gene: TRBV7-2
CDR3 protein: CASSFGLDTGELFF

V gene: TRBV9
CDR3 protein: CASSASGTGTDTQYF